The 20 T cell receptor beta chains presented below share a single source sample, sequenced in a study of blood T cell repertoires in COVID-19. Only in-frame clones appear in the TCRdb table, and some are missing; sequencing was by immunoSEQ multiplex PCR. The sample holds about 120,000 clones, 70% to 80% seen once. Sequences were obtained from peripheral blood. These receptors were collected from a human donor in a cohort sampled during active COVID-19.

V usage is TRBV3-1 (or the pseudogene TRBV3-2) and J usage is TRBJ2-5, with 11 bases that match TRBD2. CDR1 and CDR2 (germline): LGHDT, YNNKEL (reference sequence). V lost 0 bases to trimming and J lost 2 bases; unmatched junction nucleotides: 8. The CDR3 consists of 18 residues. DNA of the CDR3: TGTGCCAGCAGCCAAGAGGGGCTAGCGGGGGGAATTCAAGAGACCCAGTACTTC. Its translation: CASSQEGLAGGIQETQYF.

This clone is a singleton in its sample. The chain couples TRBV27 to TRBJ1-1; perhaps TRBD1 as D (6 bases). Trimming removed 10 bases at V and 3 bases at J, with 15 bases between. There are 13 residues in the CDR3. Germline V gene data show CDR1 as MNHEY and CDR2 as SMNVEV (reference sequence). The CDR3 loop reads CAIKKGVDTEAFF. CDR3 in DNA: TGTGCCATCAAAAAGGGGGTGGACACTGAAGCTTTCTTT.

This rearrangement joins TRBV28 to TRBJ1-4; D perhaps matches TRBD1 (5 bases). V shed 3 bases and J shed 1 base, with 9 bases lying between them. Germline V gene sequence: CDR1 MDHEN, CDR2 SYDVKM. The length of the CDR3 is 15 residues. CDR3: CASSFRRGTNEKLFF. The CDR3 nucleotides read TGTGCCAGCAGTTTCAGGAGGGGAACTAATGAAAAACTGTTTTTT.

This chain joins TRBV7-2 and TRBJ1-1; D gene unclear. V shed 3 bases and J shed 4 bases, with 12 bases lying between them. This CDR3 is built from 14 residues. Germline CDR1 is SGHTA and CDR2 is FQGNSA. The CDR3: CASSFPVRGTEAFF. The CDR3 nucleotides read TGTGCCAGCAGCTTCCCAGTTCGCGGCACTGAAGCTTTCTTT.

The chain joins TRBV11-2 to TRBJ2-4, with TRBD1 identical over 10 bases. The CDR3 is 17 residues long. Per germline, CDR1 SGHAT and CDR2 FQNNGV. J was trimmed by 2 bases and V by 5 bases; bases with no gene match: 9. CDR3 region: CASSPRQGAVSKNIQYF. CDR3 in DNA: TGTGCCAGCAGCCCACGACAGGGGGCGGTATCCAAAAACATTCAGTACTTC. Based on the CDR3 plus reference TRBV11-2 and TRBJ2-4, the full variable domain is EAGVAQSPRYKIIEKRQSVAFWCNPISGHATLYWYQQILGQGPKLLIQFQNNGVVDDSQLPKDRFSAERLKGVDSTLKIQPAKLEDSAVYLCASSPRQGAVSKNIQYFGAGTRLSVL.

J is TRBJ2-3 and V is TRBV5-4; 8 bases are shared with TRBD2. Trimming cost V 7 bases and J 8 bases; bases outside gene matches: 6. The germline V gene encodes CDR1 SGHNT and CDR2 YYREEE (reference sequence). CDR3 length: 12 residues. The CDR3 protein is CASRSTSGTQYF. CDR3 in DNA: TGTGCCAGCCGATCTACTAGCGGTACGCAGTATTTT.

CDR3 residues: CASSLELAGGLFYEQYF. CDR3 bases: TGTGCCAGCAGCTTGGAATTAGCGGGAGGTTTGTTTTACGAGCAGTACTTC. This rearrangement joins TRBV11-2 to TRBJ2-7; TRBD2 aligns across 10 bases. V shed 3 bases and J 4 bases; nucleotides not matched to a gene: 12. CDR1 and CDR2 from the germline V gene are SGHAT and FQNNGV. This CDR3 has 17 residues.

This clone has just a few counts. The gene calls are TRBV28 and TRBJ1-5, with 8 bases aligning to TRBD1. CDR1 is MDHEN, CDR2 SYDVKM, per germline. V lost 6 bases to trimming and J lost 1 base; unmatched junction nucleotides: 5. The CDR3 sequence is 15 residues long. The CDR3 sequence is CASSWTGMSNQPQHF. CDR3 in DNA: TGTGCCAGCAGCTGGACAGGGATGAGCAATCAGCCCCAGCATTTT.

In DNA, the CDR3 is TGTGCCAGCAGTCTAATAGCGGGGGGCTCCTACGAGCAGTACTTC. This translates into CASSLIAGGSYEQYF. This chain links TRBV2 with TRBJ2-7, with 10 bases identical to TRBD2. Germline V gives CDR1 SNHLY, CDR2 FYNNEI. Germline trimming cut 5 bases from V and 0 bases from J; bases unmatched to any gene: 4. CDR3 length: 15 amino acids.

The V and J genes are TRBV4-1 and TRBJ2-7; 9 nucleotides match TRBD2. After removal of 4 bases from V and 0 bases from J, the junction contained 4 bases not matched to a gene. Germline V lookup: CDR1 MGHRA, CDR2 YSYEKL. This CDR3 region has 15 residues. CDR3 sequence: CASSLGGRGSYEQYF. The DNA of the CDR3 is TGCGCCAGCAGCCTGGGCGGGAGGGGCTCCTACGAGCAGTACTTC.

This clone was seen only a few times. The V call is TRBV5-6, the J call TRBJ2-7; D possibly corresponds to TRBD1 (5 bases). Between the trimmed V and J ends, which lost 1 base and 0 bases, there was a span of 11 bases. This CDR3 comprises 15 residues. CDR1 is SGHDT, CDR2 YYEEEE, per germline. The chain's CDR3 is CASSLRGHLSYEQYF. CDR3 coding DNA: TGTGCCAGCAGCTTGAGGGGTCACCTCTCCTACGAGCAGTACTTC.

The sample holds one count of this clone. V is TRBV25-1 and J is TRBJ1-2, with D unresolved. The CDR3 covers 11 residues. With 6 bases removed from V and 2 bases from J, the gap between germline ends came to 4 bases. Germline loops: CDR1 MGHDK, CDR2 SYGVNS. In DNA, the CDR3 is TGTGCCAGCAGCAGAAACTATGGCTACACCTTC. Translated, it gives CASSRNYGYTF.

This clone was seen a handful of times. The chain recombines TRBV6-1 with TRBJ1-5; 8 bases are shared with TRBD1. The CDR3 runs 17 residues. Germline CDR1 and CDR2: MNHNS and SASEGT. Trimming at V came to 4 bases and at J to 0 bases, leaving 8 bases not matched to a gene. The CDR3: CASSGGQGSISNQPQHF. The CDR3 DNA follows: TGTGCCAGCAGTGGAGGACAGGGATCGATTAGCAATCAGCCCCAGCATTTT.

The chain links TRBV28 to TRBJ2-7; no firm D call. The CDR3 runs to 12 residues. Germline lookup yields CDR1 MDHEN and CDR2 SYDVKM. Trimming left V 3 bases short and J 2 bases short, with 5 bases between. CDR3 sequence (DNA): TGTGCCAGCAGTTTTATCCCCTACGAGCAGTACTTC. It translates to CASSFIPYEQYF.

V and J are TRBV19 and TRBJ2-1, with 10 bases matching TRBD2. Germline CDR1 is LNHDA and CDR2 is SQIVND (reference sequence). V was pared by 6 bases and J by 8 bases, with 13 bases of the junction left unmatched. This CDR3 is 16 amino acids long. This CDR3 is CASSPVEAGGVDEQFF. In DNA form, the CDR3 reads TGTGCCAGTAGCCCGGTGGAAGCGGGAGGGGTTGATGAGCAGTTCTTC. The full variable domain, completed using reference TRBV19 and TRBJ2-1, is DGGITQSPKYLFRKEGQNVTLSCEQNLNHDAMYWYRQDPGQGLRLIYYSQIVNDFQKGDIAEGYSVSREKKESFPLTVTSAQKNPTAFYLCASSPVEAGGVDEQFFGPGTRLTVL.

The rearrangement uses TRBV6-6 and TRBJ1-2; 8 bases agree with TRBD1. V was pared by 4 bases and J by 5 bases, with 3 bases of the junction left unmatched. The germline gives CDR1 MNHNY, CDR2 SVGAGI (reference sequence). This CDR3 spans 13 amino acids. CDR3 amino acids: CASSWTGRYGYTF. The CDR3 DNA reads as TGTGCCAGCAGTTGGACAGGGAGGTATGGCTACACCTTC.

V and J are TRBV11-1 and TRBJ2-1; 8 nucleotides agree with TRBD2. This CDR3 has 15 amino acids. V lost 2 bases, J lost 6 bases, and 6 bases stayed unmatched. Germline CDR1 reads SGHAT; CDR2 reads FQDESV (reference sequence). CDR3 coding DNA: TGTGCCAGCAGCTTACTTCTCCTAGCGGGCAATGAGCAGTTCTTC. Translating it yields CASSLLLLAGNEQFF.

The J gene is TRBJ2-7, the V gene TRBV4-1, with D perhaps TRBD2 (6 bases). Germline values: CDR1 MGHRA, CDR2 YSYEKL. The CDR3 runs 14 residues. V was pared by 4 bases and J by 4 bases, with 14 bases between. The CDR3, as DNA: TGCGCCAGCAGCCCGATCGGGGGAAGGTACGAGCAGTACTTC. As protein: CASSPIGGRYEQYF.

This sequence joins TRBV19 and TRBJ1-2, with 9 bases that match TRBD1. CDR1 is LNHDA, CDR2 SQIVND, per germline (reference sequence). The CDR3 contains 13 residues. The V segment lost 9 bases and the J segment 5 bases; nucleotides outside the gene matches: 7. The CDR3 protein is CASSRDRAYGYTF. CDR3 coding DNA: TGTGCCAGCAGCCGGGACAGGGCATATGGCTACACCTTC.

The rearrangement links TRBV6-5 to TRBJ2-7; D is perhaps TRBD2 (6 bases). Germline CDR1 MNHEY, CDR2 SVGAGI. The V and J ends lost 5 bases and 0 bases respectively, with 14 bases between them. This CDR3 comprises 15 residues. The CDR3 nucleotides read TGTGCCAGCAGTCGGAGTAGCGGACCCTCCTACGAGCAGTACTTC. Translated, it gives CASSRSSGPSYEQYF.